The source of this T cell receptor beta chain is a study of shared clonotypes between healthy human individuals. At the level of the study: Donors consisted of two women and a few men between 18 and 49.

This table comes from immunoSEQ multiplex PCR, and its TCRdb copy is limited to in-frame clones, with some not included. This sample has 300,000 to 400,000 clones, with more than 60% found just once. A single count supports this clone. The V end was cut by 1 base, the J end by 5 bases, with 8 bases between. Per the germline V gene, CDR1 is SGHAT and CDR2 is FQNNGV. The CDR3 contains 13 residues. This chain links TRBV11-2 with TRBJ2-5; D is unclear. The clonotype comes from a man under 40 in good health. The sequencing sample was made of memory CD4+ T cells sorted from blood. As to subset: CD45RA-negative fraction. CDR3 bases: TGTGCCAGCAGCTTAGGTGCCGCCGAGACCCAGTACTTC. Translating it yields CASSLGAAETQYF.